This TCR beta chain originates from a study of cytomegalovirus exposure and HLA in healthy donors. Vbeta (60) and Jbeta (13) primers were used in the PCR. Produced via immunoSEQ multiplex PCR; TCRdb's table is partial and in-frame only. The table shows approximately 210,000 clones, with more than 60% occurring only once. Comment on this clone: Its antigen is not known.

Study results and limitations: With later analysis, a missense DCLRE1C variant became linked to TCR beta V- and J-gene trimming. There were some public TCRs occurring in many donors, but most TCR sequences were rare.

Trimming removed 3 bases at V and 7 bases at J, with 6 bases between. Germline values: CDR1 MGHDK, CDR2 SYGVNS. CDR3 size: 12 residues. This chain links TRBV25-1 with TRBJ1-4; D is unclear. This TCR came from a woman aged 25-40 years in good health and CMV-seropositive. Source material: PBMCs. CDR3 sequence (DNA): TGTGCCAGCAGTGACCGGGTTGAAAAACTGTTTTTT. Protein: CASSDRVEKLFF. Full variable domain (remainder filled in from reference TRBV25-1 and TRBJ1-4): EADIYQTPRYLVIGTGKKITLECSQTMGHDKMYWYQQDPGMELHLIHYSYGVNSTEKGDLSSESTVSRIRTEHFPLTLESARPSHTSQYLCASSDRVEKLFFGSGTQLSVL.